Listed below are T cell receptor beta chains from one sample, sequenced in a study of shared clonotypes between healthy human individuals. Sequencing was performed with immunoSEQ multiplex PCR; in TCRdb, only in-frame clones are kept and a portion is missing. The data contain around 1.1 million clones, around 78% of them singletons. Material: memory CD4+ T cells from PBMCs. These receptors were obtained from a man aged 18 to 30 in good health. Some clones in this sample may be carry-over from other donors' samples. CDR3s include the opening cysteine and the closing phenylalanine or tryptophan. The D gene is left open where the match is weak. Where a row states a size, it is once, few, many or the class of an expanded clone; other rows omit it.

cdr3_nt cdr3_aa j_call d_call clone_size v_call
TGTGCCAGCAGTTCCTCTGGACGCGTTGGGGGCTACACCTTC CASSSSGRVGGYTF TRBJ1-2 NA once TRBV28
TGCAGCGTTGCACAAGCGGGAGTAGGGTACGAGCAGTACTTC CSVAQAGVGYEQYF TRBJ2-7 TRBD2 NA TRBV29-1
TGTGCCAGCGGCCTGACAGGCTTTCAAGAGACCCAGTACTTC CASGLTGFQETQYF TRBJ2-5 NA few TRBV28
TGTGCCAGCAGTGTCAGCCTCAATCAGCCCCAGCATTTT CASSVSLNQPQHF TRBJ1-5 NA NA TRBV2
TGTGCCAGCAGAGACAGGGAAAATTATGGCTACACCTTC CASRDRENYGYTF TRBJ1-2 TRBD1 NA TRBV25-1
TGTGCCAGCAGTGACCCGGGACAGGGCGTAGGGAGAGGGTATGCTTTCTTT CASSDPGQGVGRGYAFF TRBJ1-1 TRBD1 many TRBV6-4
TGTGCCAGCAGTTTAATAGGGACTAACTCGGCCGAGCAGTACTTC CASSLIGTNSAEQYF TRBJ2-7 TRBD2 NA TRBV27
TGCGCCAGCAGCCGCAAGGACCAAGAGACCCAGTACTTC CASSRKDQETQYF TRBJ2-5 NA NA TRBV4-1
TGTGCCAGCAGCCTGACTAGCGGCCAAGAGACCCAGTACTTC CASSLTSGQETQYF TRBJ2-5 TRBD2 once TRBV11-3
TGCGCCAGCAGCCAAGAGCTTAGGACTAGCGGGGTTGAGCAGTTCTTC CASSQELRTSGVEQFF TRBJ2-1 TRBD2 NA TRBV4-3
TGTGCCAGCAGGCCCGGGACAGGGGACGAGCAGTACTTC CASRPGTGDEQYF TRBJ2-7 TRBD1 NA TRBV28
TGCGCCAGCAGCTTGGCCGGTTCCGAGACCCAGTACTTC CASSLAGSETQYF TRBJ2-5 NA NA TRBV5-1
TGCAGCGTTGCATCGGCGATCAGTGAAAAACTGTTTTTT CSVASAISEKLFF TRBJ1-4 NA once TRBV29-1
TGTGCCAGCAGCTTAGCCGGGGGTACCGGGGAGCTGTTTTTT CASSLAGGTGELFF TRBJ2-2 NA NA TRBV7-3
TGTGCCAGCAGCTTACAGGACAGGGTCGAAGCTTTCTTT CASSLQDRVEAFF TRBJ1-1 TRBD1 NA TRBV5-6
TGTGCCAGTAGTCCAACCGGCCTAGCGGGAGGCCAGAGACCCTACGAGCAGTACTTC CASSPTGLAGGQRPYEQYF TRBJ2-7 TRBD2 NA TRBV19
TGTGCCAGCACAGAAATCAGGGGGCGAGGTACTGAAGCTTTCTTT CASTEIRGRGTEAFF TRBJ1-1 TRBD1 NA TRBV5-4
TGTGCCAGCAGTGGGGGCAGGGGGGACTATGGCTACACCTTC CASSGGRGDYGYTF TRBJ1-2 TRBD1 NA TRBV2
TGTGCCAGCAGCCAAGGATGGGGTTCCGCCAGGGCCTTC CASSQGWGSARAF TRBJ1-2 NA NA TRBV14
TGTGCCAGCAGTGGTCAGATTAGGGGCTACACCTTC CASSGQIRGYTF TRBJ1-2 NA NA TRBV28
TGTGCCATCAGTGAGGGAGGGCAGAACTATGGCTACACCTTC CAISEGGQNYGYTF TRBJ1-2 NA NA TRBV10-3
TGTGCCAGCGCCGAGGCAGGGCTTAACTATGGCTACACCTTC CASAEAGLNYGYTF TRBJ1-2 NA NA TRBV28
TGTGCCAGCAGTGATTCGGGACATAACGAAAAACTGTTTTTT CASSDSGHNEKLFF TRBJ1-4 NA few TRBV2
TGTGCCAGCAGCTCGACCGGACAGGGGAACACTGAAGCTTTCTTT CASSSTGQGNTEAFF TRBJ1-1 TRBD1 NA TRBV5-4
TGTGCCAGCTCACCACCGAAGCGTGGTGCCGGGAACACTGAAGCTTTCTTT CASSPPKRGAGNTEAFF TRBJ1-1 NA few TRBV18
TGTGCCAGCAGTTCCCAGGGGTTCCCAGAGACCCAGTACTTC CASSSQGFPETQYF TRBJ2-5 NA many TRBV27
TGTGCCAGCAGTTCACATGGCACAGATACGCAGTATTTT CASSSHGTDTQYF TRBJ2-3 NA many TRBV27
TGTGCCAGCCTTAAGACAGGGAGGAATCAGCCCCAGCATTTT CASLKTGRNQPQHF TRBJ1-5 TRBD1 NA TRBV28
TGCGCCAGCAGCCCGAGACAGGCCGGAGTGGAGACCCAGTACTTC CASSPRQAGVETQYF TRBJ2-5 NA NA TRBV5-1
TGTGCCAGCAGCTCTTGGGAGAGGAACCCGGGAGCTTCCTACGAGCAGTACTTC CASSSWERNPGASYEQYF TRBJ2-7 NA NA TRBV7-3
TGTGCCAGCAGTTTATTCCACGAGCAGTACTTC CASSLFHEQYF TRBJ2-7 NA few TRBV28
TGTGCCAGCAGCTTAACAGGGGTTACCCAGTACTTC CASSLTGVTQYF TRBJ2-5 TRBD1 once TRBV7-9
TGTGCCAGCAGCTCACGGGTGGAATTTACATTTGATGAAAAACTGTTTTTT CASSSRVEFTFDEKLFF TRBJ1-4 NA once TRBV28
TGTGCCAGCAGCTCCGCAATTGGGGGAGAAGCTTTCTTT CASSSAIGGEAFF TRBJ1-1 NA NA TRBV5-8
TGTGCCAGCATTGGGCAGGAGGTCTCCTACGAGCAGTACTTC CASIGQEVSYEQYF TRBJ2-7 NA NA TRBV2
TGTGCCAGCAGCCCTAGCGGGGGAAACACCGGGGAGCTGTTTTTT CASSPSGGNTGELFF TRBJ2-2 TRBD2 NA TRBV7-2
TGTGCCAGCAGCCTCGTGGGGGATCGCACCGGGGAGCTGTTTTTT CASSLVGDRTGELFF TRBJ2-2 NA NA TRBV7-2
TGTGCCTGGAGTGAGACAGGGGGCTGGAAGACCCAGTACTTC CAWSETGGWKTQYF TRBJ2-5 TRBD1 NA TRBV30
TGCGCCAGCAGCTTGGAAGGCGTCAGTTACAATGAGCAGTTCTTC CASSLEGVSYNEQFF TRBJ2-1 NA NA TRBV5-1
TGCGCCAGCAGCTTGGGTGTGGGAATGAACACTGAAGCTTTCTTT CASSLGVGMNTEAFF TRBJ1-1 NA NA TRBV5-1
TGTGCCAGGCAGGGACTTCACTCCTACGAGCAGTACTTC CARQGLHSYEQYF TRBJ2-7 NA NA TRBV6-5
TGCGCCAGCAGCTTGGCAGCGACCAAGGCCTACGAGCAGTACTTC CASSLAATKAYEQYF TRBJ2-7 NA NA TRBV5-1
TGCAGTGCTAGATCCAACTATGGCTACACCTTC CSARSNYGYTF TRBJ1-2 NA NA TRBV20-1
TGCGCCAGCAGCTCACAGGGTTTTGGCTACACCTTC CASSSQGFGYTF TRBJ1-2 NA NA TRBV5-1
TGTGCCAGCAGCTTTGGGGGACAGCCCACAGATACGCAGTATTTT CASSFGGQPTDTQYF TRBJ2-3 TRBD1 NA TRBV7-2
TGTGCCAGTAGTACGCAGACAAGACCCTACAATGAGCAGTTCTTC CASSTQTRPYNEQFF TRBJ2-1 NA NA TRBV19
TGTGCCAGTAGTCCGGATGGGGTTTCCTATGGCTACACCTTC CASSPDGVSYGYTF TRBJ1-2 NA NA TRBV19
TGTGCCAGCAGCTCAAGACTAGCGGGAGGGTGGTCCTACAATGAGCAGTTCTTC CASSSRLAGGWSYNEQFF TRBJ2-1 TRBD2 NA TRBV5-6
TGTGCCAGCAGCTTGGGGCTAGCGACAAACACCGGGGAGCTGTTTTTT CASSLGLATNTGELFF TRBJ2-2 NA NA TRBV5-4
TGTGCCAGCAGTTGGACAGGGGCGGAGTCTGGAAACACCATATATTTT CASSWTGAESGNTIYF TRBJ1-3 TRBD1 NA TRBV6-6
TGTGCCAGCTCGGGGGGGACCTACGAGCAGTACTTC CASSGGTYEQYF TRBJ2-7 TRBD2 NA TRBV18
TGTGCCAGCAGCAAACAGGGGGCGAATGAAAAACTGTTTTTT CASSKQGANEKLFF TRBJ1-4 TRBD1 NA TRBV6-1
TGTGCCTGGAGTGTACTACCCGTCTACACCTTC CAWSVLPVYTF TRBJ1-2 NA few TRBV30
TGTGCCAGCACTGAATCGGGGGCAGGTCAGCCCCAGCATTTT CASTESGAGQPQHF TRBJ1-5 NA NA TRBV2